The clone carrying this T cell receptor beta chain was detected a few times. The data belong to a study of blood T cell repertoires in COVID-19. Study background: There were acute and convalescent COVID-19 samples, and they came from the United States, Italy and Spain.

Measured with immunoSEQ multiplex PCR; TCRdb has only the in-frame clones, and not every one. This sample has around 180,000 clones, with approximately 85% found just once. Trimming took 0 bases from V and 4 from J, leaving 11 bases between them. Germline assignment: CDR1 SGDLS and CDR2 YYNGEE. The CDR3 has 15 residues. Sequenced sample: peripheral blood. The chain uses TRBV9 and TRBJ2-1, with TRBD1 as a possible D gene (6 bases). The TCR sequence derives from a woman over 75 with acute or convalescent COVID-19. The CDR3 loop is CASSVEGQRYNEQFF. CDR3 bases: TGTGCCAGCAGCGTAGAAGGACAGCGTTACAATGAGCAGTTCTTC.